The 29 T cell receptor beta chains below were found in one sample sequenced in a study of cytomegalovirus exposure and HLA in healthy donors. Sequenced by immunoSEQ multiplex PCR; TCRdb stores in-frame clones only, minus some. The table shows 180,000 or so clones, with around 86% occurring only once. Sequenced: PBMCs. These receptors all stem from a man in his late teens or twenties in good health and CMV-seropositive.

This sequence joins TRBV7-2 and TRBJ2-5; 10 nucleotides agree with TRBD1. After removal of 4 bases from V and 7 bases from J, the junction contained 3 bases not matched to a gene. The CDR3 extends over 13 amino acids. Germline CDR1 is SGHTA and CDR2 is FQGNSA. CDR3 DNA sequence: TGTGCCAGCAGCTCAAGGACAGGGGGGACCCAGTACTTC. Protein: CASSSRTGGTQYF.

DNA for the CDR3: TGCGCCAGCAGCTTGGCGGGACATATGAACACTGAAGCTTTCTTT. Residues: CASSLAGHMNTEAFF. This sequence joins TRBV5-1 and TRBJ1-1, with TRBD1 as a possible D gene (6 bases). CDR1 and CDR2 from the germline V gene are SGHRS and YFSETQ. The CDR3 extends over 15 amino acids. Trimming shortened V by 0 bases and J by 0 bases, and 9 bases separated the two germline ends.

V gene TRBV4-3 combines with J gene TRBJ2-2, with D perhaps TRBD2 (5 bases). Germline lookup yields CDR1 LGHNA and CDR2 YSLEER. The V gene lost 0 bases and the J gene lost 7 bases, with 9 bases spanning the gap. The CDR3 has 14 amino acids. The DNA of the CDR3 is TGCGCCAGCAGCCAAGATAGGACTGACGGGGAGCTGTTTTTT. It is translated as CASSQDRTDGELFF.

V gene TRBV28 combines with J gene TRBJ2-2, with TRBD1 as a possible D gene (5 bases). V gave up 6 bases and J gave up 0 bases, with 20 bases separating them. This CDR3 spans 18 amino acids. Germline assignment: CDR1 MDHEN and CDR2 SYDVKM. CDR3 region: CASRPTPFHRSNTGELFF. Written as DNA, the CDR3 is TGTGCCAGCAGGCCCACCCCTTTCCACAGGTCGAACACCGGGGAGCTGTTTTTT. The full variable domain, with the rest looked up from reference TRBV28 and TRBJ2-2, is DVKVTQSSRYLVKRTGEKVFLECVQDMDHENMFWYRQDPGLGLRLIYFSYDVKMKEKGDIPEGYSVSREKKERFSLILESASTNQTSMYLCASRPTPFHRSNTGELFFGEGSRLTVL.

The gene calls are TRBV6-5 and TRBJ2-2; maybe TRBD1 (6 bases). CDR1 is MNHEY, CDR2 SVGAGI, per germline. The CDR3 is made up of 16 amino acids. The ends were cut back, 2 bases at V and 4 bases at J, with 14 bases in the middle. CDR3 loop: CASSYEGEFITGELFF. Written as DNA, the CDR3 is TGTGCCAGCAGTTACGAGGGGGAGTTTATCACCGGGGAGCTGTTTTTT.

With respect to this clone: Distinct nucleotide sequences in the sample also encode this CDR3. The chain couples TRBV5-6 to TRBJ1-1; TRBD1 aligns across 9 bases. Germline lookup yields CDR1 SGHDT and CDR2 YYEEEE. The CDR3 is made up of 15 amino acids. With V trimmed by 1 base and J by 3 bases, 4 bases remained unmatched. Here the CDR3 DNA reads TGTGCCAGCAGCTTGACAGGGGGCTTGGACACTGAAGCTTTCTTT. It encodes CASSLTGGLDTEAFF.

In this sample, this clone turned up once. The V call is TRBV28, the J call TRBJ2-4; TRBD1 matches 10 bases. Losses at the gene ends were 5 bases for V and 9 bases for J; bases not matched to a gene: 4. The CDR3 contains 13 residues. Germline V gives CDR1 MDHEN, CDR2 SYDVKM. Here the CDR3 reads CASSRGQGLIQYF. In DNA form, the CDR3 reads TGTGCCAGCAGTCGGGGACAGGGGCTCATTCAGTACTTC.

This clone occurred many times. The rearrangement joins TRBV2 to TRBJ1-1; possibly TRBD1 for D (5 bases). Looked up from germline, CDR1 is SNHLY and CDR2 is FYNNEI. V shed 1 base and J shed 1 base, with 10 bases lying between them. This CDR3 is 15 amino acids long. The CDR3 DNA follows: TGTGCCAGCAGTGAAGTTGTGACAGCGAACACTGAAGCTTTCTTT. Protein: CASSEVVTANTEAFF.

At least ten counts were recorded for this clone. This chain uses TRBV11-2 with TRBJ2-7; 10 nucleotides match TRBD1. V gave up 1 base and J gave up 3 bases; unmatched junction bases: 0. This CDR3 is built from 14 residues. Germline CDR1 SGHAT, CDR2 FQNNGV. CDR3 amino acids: CASSLGTGGYEQYF. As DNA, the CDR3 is TGTGCCAGCAGCTTAGGGACAGGGGGCTACGAGCAGTACTTC.

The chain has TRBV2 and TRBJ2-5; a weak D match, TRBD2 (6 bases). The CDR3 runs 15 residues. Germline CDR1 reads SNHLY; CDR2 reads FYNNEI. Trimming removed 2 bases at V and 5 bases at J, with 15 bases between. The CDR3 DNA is TGTGCCAGCAGTGAACATAGTAGCGGAACGGAGACCCAGTACTTC. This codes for CASSEHSSGTETQYF.

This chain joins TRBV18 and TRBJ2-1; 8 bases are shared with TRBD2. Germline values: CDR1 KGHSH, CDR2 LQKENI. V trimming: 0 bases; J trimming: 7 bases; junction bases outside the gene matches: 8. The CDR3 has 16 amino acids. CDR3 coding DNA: TGTGCCAGCTCACCACCGCCCGGGACTAGTCCGAATGAGCAGTTCTTC. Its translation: CASSPPPGTSPNEQFF.

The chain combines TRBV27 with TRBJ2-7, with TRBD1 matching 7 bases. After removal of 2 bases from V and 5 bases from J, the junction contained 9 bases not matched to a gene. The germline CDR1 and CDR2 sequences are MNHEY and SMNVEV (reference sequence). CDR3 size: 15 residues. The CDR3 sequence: CASSLEGQGTDEQYF. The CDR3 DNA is TGTGCCAGCAGTTTAGAAGGGCAGGGGACAGACGAGCAGTACTTC.

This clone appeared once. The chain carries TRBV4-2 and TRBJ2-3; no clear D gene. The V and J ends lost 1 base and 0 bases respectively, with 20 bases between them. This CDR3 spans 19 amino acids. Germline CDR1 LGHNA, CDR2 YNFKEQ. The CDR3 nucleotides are TGTGCCAGCAGCCAAGGATTCCCCCGTCATAGTCCTAGCACAGATACGCAGTATTTT. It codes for CASSQGFPRHSPSTDTQYF.

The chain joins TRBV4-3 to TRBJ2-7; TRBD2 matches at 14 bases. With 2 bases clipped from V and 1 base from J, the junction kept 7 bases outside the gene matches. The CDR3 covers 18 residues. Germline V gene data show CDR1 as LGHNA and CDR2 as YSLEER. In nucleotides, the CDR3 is TGCGCCAGCAGCCAAACCCTCGGGACTAGCGGGGGATCCTACGAGCAGTACTTC. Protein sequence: CASSQTLGTSGGSYEQYF.

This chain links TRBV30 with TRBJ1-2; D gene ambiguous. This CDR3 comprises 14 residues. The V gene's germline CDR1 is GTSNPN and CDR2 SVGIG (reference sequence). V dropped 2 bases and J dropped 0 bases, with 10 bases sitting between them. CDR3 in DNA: TGTGCCTGGAGTAACGGGTTCTCTAACTATGGCTACACCTTC. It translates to CAWSNGFSNYGYTF.

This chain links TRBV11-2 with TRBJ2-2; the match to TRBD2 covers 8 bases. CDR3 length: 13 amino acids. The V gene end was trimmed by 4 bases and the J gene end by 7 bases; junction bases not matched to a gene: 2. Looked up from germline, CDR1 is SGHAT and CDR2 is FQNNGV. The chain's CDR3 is CASSSRGGGELFF. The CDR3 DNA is TGTGCCAGCAGCTCTCGGGGGGGCGGGGAGCTGTTTTTT.

In DNA form, the CDR3 reads TGTGCCAGCAGCTTCCTAGCGGGAGGGCGGGTGGATACGCAGTATTTT. Protein product: CASSFLAGGRVDTQYF. The gene calls are TRBV5-6 and TRBJ2-3; 12 positions match TRBD2. The CDR3 has 16 amino acids. CDR1 and CDR2 from the germline V gene are SGHDT and YYEEEE. V shed 2 bases and J 6 bases; nucleotides not matched to a gene: 7.

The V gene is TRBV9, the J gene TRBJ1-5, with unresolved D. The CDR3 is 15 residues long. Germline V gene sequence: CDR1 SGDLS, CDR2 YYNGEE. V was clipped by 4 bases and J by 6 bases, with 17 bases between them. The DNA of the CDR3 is TGTGCCAGCAGCCTAGGAGGGTTTGAGGGTCAGCCCCAGCATTTT. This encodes CASSLGGFEGQPQHF.

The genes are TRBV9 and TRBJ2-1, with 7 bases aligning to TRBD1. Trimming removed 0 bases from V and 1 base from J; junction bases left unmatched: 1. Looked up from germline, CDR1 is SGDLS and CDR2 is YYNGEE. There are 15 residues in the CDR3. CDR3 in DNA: TGTGCCAGCAGCGTAGCAGGGGGTTCCTACAATGAGCAGTTCTTC. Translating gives CASSVAGGSYNEQFF.

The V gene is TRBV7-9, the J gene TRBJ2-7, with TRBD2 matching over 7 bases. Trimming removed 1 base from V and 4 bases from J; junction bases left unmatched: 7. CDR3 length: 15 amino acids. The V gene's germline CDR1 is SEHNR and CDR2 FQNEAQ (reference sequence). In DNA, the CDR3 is TGTGCCAGCAGCTTAGGAGTGACTAGCAGATACGAGCAGTACTTC. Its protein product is CASSLGVTSRYEQYF.

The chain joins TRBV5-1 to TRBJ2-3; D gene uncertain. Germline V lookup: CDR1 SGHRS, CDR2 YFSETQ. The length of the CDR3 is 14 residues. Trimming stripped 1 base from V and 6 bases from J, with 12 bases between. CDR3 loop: CASSLSIRRDTQYF. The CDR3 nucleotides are TGCGCCAGCAGCTTGAGTATTCGCCGGGATACGCAGTATTTT.

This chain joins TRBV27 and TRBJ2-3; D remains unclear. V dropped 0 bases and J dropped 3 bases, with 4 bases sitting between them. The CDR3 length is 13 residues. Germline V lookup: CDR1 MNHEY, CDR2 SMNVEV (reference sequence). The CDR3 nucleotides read TGTGCCAGCAGTTTATCGAGGACAGATACGCAGTATTTT. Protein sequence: CASSLSRTDTQYF.

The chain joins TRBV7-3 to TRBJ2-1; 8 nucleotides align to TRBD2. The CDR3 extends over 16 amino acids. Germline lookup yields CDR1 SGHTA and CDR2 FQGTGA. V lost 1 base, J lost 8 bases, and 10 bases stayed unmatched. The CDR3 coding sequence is TGTGCCAGCAGCTTAAATGGTGGAGCGGGGGACGATGAGCAGTTCTTC. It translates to CASSLNGGAGDDEQFF.

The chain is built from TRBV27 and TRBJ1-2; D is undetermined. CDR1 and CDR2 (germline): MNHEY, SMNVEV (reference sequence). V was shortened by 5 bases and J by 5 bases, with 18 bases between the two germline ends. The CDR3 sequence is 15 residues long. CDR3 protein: CASSPRMEGRYGYTF. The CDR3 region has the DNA TGTGCCAGCAGTCCGCGAATGGAGGGAAGGTATGGCTACACCTTC.

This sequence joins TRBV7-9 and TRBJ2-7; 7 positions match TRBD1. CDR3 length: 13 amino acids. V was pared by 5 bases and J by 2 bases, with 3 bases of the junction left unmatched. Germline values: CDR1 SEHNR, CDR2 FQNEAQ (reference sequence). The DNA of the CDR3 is TGTGCCAGCAGCAAAACAGGGGCCTACGAGCAGTACTTC. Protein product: CASSKTGAYEQYF.

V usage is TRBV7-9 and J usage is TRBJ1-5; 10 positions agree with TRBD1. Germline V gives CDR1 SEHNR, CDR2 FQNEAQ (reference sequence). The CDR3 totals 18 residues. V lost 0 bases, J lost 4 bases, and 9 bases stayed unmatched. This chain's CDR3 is CASSLAPGTGDWNQPQHF. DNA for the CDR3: TGTGCCAGCAGCTTAGCGCCCGGGACAGGGGATTGGAATCAGCCCCAGCATTTT.

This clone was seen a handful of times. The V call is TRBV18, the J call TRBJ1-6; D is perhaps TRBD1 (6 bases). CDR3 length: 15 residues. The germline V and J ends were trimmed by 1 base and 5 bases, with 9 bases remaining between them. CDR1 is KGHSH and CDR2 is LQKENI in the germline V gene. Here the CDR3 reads CASSPQGQNNSPLHF. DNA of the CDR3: TGTGCCAGCTCACCACAAGGACAGAATAATTCACCCCTCCACTTT.

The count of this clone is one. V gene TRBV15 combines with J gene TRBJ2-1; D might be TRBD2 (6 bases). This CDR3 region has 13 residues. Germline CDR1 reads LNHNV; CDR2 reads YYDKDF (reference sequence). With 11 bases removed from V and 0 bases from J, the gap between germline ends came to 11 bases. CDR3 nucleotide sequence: TGTGCCTCGGGGGAGGACTCCTACAATGAGCAGTTCTTC. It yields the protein CASGEDSYNEQFF.

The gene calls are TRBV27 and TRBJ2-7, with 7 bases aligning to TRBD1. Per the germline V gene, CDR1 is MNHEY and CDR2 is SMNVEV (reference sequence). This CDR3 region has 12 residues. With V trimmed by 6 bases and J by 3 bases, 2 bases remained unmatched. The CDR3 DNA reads TGTGCCAGCAGCCGGGACAGCTACGAGCAGTACTTC. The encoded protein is CASSRDSYEQYF.